This T cell receptor beta chain was sequenced for a study of CD8 T cells in ankylosing spondylitis. General study points: Blood of patients with ankylosing spondylitis appeared to be characterized by a TCR beta motif of eight highly homologous variants. Reportedly, matched ankylosing spondylitis synovial fluid was significantly enriched for disease-linked clones.

This CDR3 region has 12 residues. Between the trimmed V and J ends, which lost 5 bases and 4 bases, there was a span of 10 bases. Germline assignment: CDR1 DFQATT and CDR2 SNEGSKA (reference sequence). Quantitative 5'-RACE with molecular barcodes generated TCR beta libraries. TCRdb called the 5' RACE reads again in MiXCR, with one record for every CDR3 protein. The sample lists approximately 400,000 distinct CDR3 sequences; 25% to 30% were seen once. This clonotype was seen more than once but under ten times. As yet, its antigen is unknown. The sequenced material came from blood, either unsorted or a sorted T cell fraction (not recorded which). The rearrangement joins TRBV20-1 to TRBJ2-3; no clear D. This clonotype was obtained from a male donor with ankylosing spondylitis. CDR3 DNA: TGCAGTGCTGGGCTATATTCAGATACGCAGTATTTT. It codes for CSAGLYSDTQYF.